A single sample gave rise to the 23 T cell receptor beta chains below, sequenced in a study of blood T cells in healthy people across ages. Alongside a J-beta primer mix, a sample-barcoded 5' primer served in a second PCR lasting about 7 to 11 cycles. In TCRdb, the 5' RACE reads were re-called with MiXCR into one record per CDR3 protein. The sample holds fewer than 900,000 distinct CDR3 sequences, 35% to 40% seen once. Material: blood. These receptors all come from a man aged 18 to 29 in good health.

This clonotype appeared many times. The chain carries TRBV20-1 and TRBJ2-4; maybe TRBD1 (7 bases). The germline V gene encodes CDR1 DFQATT and CDR2 SNEGSKA (reference sequence). The CDR3 runs 16 residues. Deletions cut 5 bases from V and 0 bases from J, with 17 bases between. This CDR3 reads CSAYGGDSIAKNIQYF. DNA of the CDR3: TGCAGTGCTTACGGCGGGGACAGCATAGCCAAAAACATTCAGTACTTC.

The chain couples TRBV12-3 or TRBV12-4 to TRBJ2-3; D not certain. The CDR3 runs to 14 residues. The V and J ends lost 7 bases and 1 base respectively, with 12 bases between them. This CDR3 is CASILAARTDTQYF. CDR3 sequence (DNA): TGTGCCAGCATCCTGGCGGCCCGCACAGATACGCAGTATTTT.

Regarding this clonotype: One junction end disagrees with the germline gene, perhaps due to a read error. The chain couples TRBV5-1 to TRBJ2-3; D could derive from TRBD1 or TRBD2 (5 bases each). In germline, CDR1 is SGHRS, CDR2 YFSETQ. The CDR3 has 14 residues. CDR3 residues: CASSLGGTEDMQYF. The CDR3 DNA follows: TGCGCCAGCAGCTTGGGGGGGACCGAAGATATGCAGTATTTT.

The rearrangement uses TRBV12-3 or TRBV12-4 and TRBJ2-5; D tentatively reads TRBD1 or TRBD2 (5 bases each). V was trimmed by 6 bases and J by 2 bases, leaving 16 bases between them. The CDR3 runs to 15 residues. The CDR3 is CASSPSGTRQETQYF. DNA for the CDR3: TGTGCCAGCAGCCCGTCCGGGACCAGACAAGAGACCCAGTACTTC.

The V and J genes are TRBV12-3 or TRBV12-4 and TRBJ2-2, with a tentative D call TRBD2 (6 bases). V dropped 3 bases and J dropped 5 bases, with 10 bases sitting between them. The CDR3 contains 14 residues. The CDR3 protein is CASSLGLGTGELFF. The CDR3 region has the DNA TGTGCCAGCAGTTTGGGACTGGGGACCGGGGAGCTGTTTTTT.

Of note for this clonotype: A much larger clonotype is one base distant, so this may be a read error. The chain joins TRBV20-1 to TRBJ2-5, with 9 bases aligning to TRBD1. After removal of 5 bases from V and 11 bases from J, the junction contained 12 bases not matched to a gene. The germline V gene has CDR1 DFQATT and CDR2 SNEGSKA (reference sequence). The CDR3 has 13 amino acids. The CDR3 protein is CSAVGTGRNEQYF. The CDR3 DNA reads as TGCAGTGCTGTAGGGACAGGGAGGAATGAGCAGTACTTC.

J is TRBJ1-2 and V is TRBV4-2; D is unresolved. This CDR3 is built from 12 residues. Germline V lookup: CDR1 LGHNA, CDR2 YNFKEQ. Trimming shortened V by 3 bases and J by 7 bases, and 9 bases separated the two germline ends. The CDR3: CASSHLPTGYTF. The CDR3 coding sequence is TGTGCCAGCAGCCACCTCCCTACTGGCTACACCTTC.

The chain employs TRBV5-1 and TRBJ1-1; no firm D call. Germline CDR1 reads SGHRS; CDR2 reads YFSETQ. The CDR3 is made up of 12 amino acids. V lost 4 bases, J lost 1 base, and 5 bases lay in between. The CDR3 DNA reads TGCGCCAGCAGCCTCAAGAACACTGAAGCTTTCTTT. Translation gives CASSLKNTEAFF.

The CDR3 spells CASSWAGQGLTEAFF. As DNA, the CDR3 is TGTGCCAGCAGCTGGGCGGGACAGGGGTTAACTGAAGCTTTCTTT. The V gene is TRBV5-6, the J gene TRBJ1-1; TRBD1 agrees at 10 bases. Germline-derived CDR1 and CDR2 are SGHDT and YYEEEE. There are 15 residues in the CDR3. V shed 3 bases and J 5 bases; nucleotides not matched to a gene: 7.

The DNA for the CDR3 is TGTGCCAGCAGCCAAGGTAAAGGGACGTCGGCCAACGTCCTGACTTTC. It encodes CASSQGKGTSANVLTF. The V call is TRBV4-2, the J call TRBJ2-6; the D gene could be TRBD1 or TRBD2 (5 bases each). This CDR3 contains 16 residues. The germline gives CDR1 LGHNA, CDR2 YNFKEQ. The V gene lost 1 base and the J gene lost 6 bases, with 13 bases spanning the gap.

The chain combines TRBV20-1 with TRBJ2-7, with D possibly TRBD1 on 5 matching bases. The CDR3 is 13 amino acids. V was shortened by 3 bases and J by 3 bases, with 12 bases between the two germline ends. Germline CDR1 and CDR2: DFQATT and SNEGSKA (reference sequence). In DNA form, the CDR3 reads TGCAGTGCTAGTCCCGCCCAGGGCTACGAGCAGTACTTC. Its protein is CSASPAQGYEQYF.

The chain links TRBV25-1 to TRBJ2-1; 9 nucleotides line up with TRBD1. CDR3 length equals 13 residues. Looked up from germline, CDR1 is MGHDK and CDR2 is SYGVNS. The junction had 4 bases not matched to a gene; V was cut back by 6 bases and J by 7 bases. The CDR3 loop reads CASRWGQGNEQFF. CDR3 nucleotides: TGTGCCAGCAGGTGGGGACAGGGTAATGAGCAGTTCTTC.

This clonotype was counted ten times or more. The chain couples TRBV28 to TRBJ2-7; D remains ambiguous. With 5 bases removed from V and 4 bases from J, the gap between germline ends came to 6 bases. Per the germline V gene, CDR1 is MDHEN and CDR2 is SYDVKM. The CDR3 sequence is 11 residues long. CDR3 nucleotide sequence: TGTGCCAGCAGTCGACGGTACGAGCAGTACTTC. Its protein is CASSRRYEQYF.

V and J are TRBV19 and TRBJ1-1, with D possibly TRBD1 on 5 matching bases. Germline V gene data show CDR1 as LNHDA and CDR2 as SQIVND (reference sequence). The V end was cut by 5 bases, the J end by 4 bases, with 17 bases between. The CDR3 length is 15 residues. CDR3 protein: CASSPLGLRATEAFF. The CDR3 coding sequence is TGTGCCAGTAGTCCCCTGGGACTCCGGGCCACTGAAGCTTTCTTT. Filled out from reference TRBV19 and TRBJ1-1, the complete variable domain reads DGGITQSPKYLFRKEGQNVTLSCEQNLNHDAMYWYRQDPGQGLRLIYYSQIVNDFQKGDIAEGYSVSREKKESFPLTVTSAQKNPTAFYLCASSPLGLRATEAFFGQGTRLTVV.

The chain uses TRBV20-1 and TRBJ1-2; TRBD1 matches at 7 bases. Germline values: CDR1 DFQATT, CDR2 SNEGSKA (reference sequence). V was pared by 5 bases and J by 2 bases, with 8 bases of the junction left unmatched. This CDR3 is 14 amino acids long. The CDR3 bases are TGCAGTGCTCGACCAACAGGGGCCAACTATGGCTACACCTTC. It translates to CSARPTGANYGYTF.

This clonotype was counted only a few times. CDR3 residues: CASSFYRGGPDTQYF. CDR3 DNA: TGTGCCAGCAGTTTTTACCGGGGGGGGCCGGATACGCAGTATTTT. V usage is TRBV27 and J usage is TRBJ2-3, with 8 bases aligning to TRBD2. This CDR3 has 15 residues. CDR1 and CDR2 (germline): MNHEY, SMNVEV (reference sequence). With V trimmed by 3 bases and J by 6 bases, 8 bases remained unmatched.

As concerns this clonotype: A much larger clone differs from this one at a single base, so this may be a read error. CDR3 protein: CAGSFQDRFPYEQYF. DNA of the CDR3: TGTGCCGGCAGTTTCCAGGACAGGTTCCCCTACGAGCAGTACTTC. The genes are TRBV12-3 or TRBV12-4 and TRBJ2-7, with 7 bases that match TRBD1. This CDR3 is 15 amino acids long.

This clonotype came up a few times. The chain joins TRBV7-9 to TRBJ1-1; D is possibly TRBD1 (6 bases). There are 14 residues in the CDR3. CDR1 is SEHNR and CDR2 is FQNEAQ in the germline V gene (reference sequence). Trimming stripped 2 bases from V and 5 bases from J, with 12 bases between. DNA for the CDR3: TGTGCCAGCAGCTTATATCCGGGGACAACTGAAGCTTTCTTT. Translating it yields CASSLYPGTTEAFF.

This clonotype was counted only a few times. The rearrangement links TRBV12-3 or TRBV12-4 to TRBJ2-3, with unresolved D. The CDR3 has 13 residues. V lost 1 base and J 6 bases, leaving 8 bases between the germline ends. CDR3 amino acids: CASSLVREDTQYF. In nucleotides, the CDR3 is TGTGCCAGCAGTTTAGTGCGAGAGGATACGCAGTATTTT.

This clonotype was counted a single time. The junction and the germline gene differ at one end; a read error may be behind it. The V call is TRBV6-6, the J call TRBJ1-2, with 9 bases identical to TRBD1. The CDR3 contains 13 residues. Germline values: CDR1 MNHNY, CDR2 SVGAGI (reference sequence). The CDR3: CVSSYRTGDGYTF. The CDR3 DNA sequence: TGTGTCAGCAGTTACCGGACAGGGGATGGCTACACCTTC.

This rearrangement joins TRBV4-3 to TRBJ1-5; no clear D. The CDR3 loop spans 14 amino acids. CDR1 and CDR2 (germline): LGHNA, YSLEER. Trimming shortened V by 0 bases and J by 7 bases, and 10 bases separated the two germline ends. CDR3 sequence: CASSQDRGLQPQHF. The CDR3 region has the DNA TGCGCCAGCAGCCAAGATCGCGGTTTGCAGCCCCAGCATTTT.

A word on this clonotype: A read error may be the cause here, since a much bigger clone is one base away. The chain has TRBV10-3 and TRBJ2-1, with TRBD2 matching 8 bases. The J call may be faulty, since TRBJ2-7 better matches the DNA end. This CDR3 has 15 residues. Germline V gene sequence: CDR1 ENHRY, CDR2 SYGVKD. The CDR3 sequence: CATTLSAGLVNEQYF. CDR3 nucleotides: TGTGCCACGACCCTTTCCGCGGGACTAGTAAATGAGCAGTACTTC.

The rearrangement joins TRBV10-3 to TRBJ1-5; D unresolved. This CDR3 has 13 residues. Germline CDR1 reads ENHRY; CDR2 reads SYGVKD. The V end was cut by 6 bases, the J end by 4 bases, with 10 bases between. This CDR3 reads CAIRNPGNQPQHF. The DNA of the CDR3 is TGTGCCATCAGAAATCCGGGGAATCAGCCCCAGCATTTT.